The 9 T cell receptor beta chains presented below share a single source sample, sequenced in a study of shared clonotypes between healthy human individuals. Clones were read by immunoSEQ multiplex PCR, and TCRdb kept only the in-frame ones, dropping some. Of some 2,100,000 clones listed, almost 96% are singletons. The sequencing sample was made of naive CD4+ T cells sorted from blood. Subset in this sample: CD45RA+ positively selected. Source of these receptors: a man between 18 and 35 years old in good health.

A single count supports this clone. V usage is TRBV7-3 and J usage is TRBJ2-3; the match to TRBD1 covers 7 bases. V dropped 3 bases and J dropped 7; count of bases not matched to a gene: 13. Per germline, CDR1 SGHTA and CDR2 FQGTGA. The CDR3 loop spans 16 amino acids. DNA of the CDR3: TGTGCCAGCAGCTTCCTAGGACAGGCCCCAATTTATACGCAGTATTTT. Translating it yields CASSFLGQAPIYTQYF.

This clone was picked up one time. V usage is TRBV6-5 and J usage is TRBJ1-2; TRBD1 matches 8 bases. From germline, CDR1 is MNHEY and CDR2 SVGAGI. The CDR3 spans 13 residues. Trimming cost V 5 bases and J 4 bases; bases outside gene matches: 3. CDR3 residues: CASSEDRGYGYTF. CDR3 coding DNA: TGTGCCAGCAGTGAAGACAGGGGCTATGGCTACACCTTC.

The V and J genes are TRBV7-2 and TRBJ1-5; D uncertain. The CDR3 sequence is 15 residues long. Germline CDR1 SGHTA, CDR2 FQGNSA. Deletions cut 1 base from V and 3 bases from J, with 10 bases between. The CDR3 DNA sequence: TGTGCCAGCAGCTTAGGAGGGCCTTCCAATCAGCCCCAGCATTTT. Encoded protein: CASSLGGPSNQPQHF. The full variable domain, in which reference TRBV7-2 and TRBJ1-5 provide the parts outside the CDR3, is GAGVSQSPSNKVTEKGKDVELRCDPISGHTALYWYRQSLGQGLEFLIYFQGNSAPDKSGLPSDRFSAERTGGSVSTLTIQRTQQEDSAVYLCASSLGGPSNQPQHFGDGTRLSIL.

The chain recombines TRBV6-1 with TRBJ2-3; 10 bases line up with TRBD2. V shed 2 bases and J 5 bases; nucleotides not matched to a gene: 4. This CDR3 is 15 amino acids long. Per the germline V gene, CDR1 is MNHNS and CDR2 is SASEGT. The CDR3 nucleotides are TGTGCCAGCAGTGAATGGCTAGCGGGAGAAGATACGCAGTATTTT. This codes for CASSEWLAGEDTQYF.

The CDR3 DNA sequence: TGTGCCAGCTCACAGCGCCGGGGTCCGTCACCCCTCCACTTT. This encodes CASSQRRGPSPLHF. V usage is TRBV18 and J usage is TRBJ1-6; D uncertain. V was trimmed by 4 bases and J by 10 bases, leaving 14 bases between them. Germline lookup yields CDR1 KGHSH and CDR2 LQKENI. CDR3 size: 14 residues.

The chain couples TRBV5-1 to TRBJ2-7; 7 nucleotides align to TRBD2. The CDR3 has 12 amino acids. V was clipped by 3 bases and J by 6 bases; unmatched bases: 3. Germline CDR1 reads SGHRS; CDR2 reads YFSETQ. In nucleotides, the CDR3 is TGCGCCAGCAGCTCACTAGCGCGCGAGCAGTACTTC. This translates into CASSSLAREQYF.

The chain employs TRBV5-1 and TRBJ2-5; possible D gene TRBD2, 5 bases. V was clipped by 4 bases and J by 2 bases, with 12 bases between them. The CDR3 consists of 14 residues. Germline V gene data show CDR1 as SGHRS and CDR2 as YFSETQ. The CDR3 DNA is TGCGCCAGCAGCCCTGGACTCAAACAAGAGACCCAGTACTTC. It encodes CASSPGLKQETQYF.

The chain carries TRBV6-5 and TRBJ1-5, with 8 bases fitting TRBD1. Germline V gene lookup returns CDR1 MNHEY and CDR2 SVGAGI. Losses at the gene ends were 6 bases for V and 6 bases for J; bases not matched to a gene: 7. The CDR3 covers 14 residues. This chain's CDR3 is CASSPGQGVQPQHF. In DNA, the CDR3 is TGTGCCAGCAGCCCAGGACAGGGTGTTCAGCCCCAGCATTTT.

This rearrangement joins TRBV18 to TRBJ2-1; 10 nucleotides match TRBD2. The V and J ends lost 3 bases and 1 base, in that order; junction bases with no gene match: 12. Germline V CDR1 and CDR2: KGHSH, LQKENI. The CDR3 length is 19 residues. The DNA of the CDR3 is TGTGCCAGCTCACCCCTCGCGCTAGCGGGAGTTACTTCCTACAATGAGCAGTTCTTC. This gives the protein CASSPLALAGVTSYNEQFF. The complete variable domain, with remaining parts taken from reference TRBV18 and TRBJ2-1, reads NAGVMQNPRHLVRRRGQEARLRCSPMKGHSHVYWYRQLPEEGLKFMVYLQKENIIDESGMPKERFSAEFPKEGPSILRIQQVVRGDSAAYFCASSPLALAGVTSYNEQFFGPGTRLTVL.